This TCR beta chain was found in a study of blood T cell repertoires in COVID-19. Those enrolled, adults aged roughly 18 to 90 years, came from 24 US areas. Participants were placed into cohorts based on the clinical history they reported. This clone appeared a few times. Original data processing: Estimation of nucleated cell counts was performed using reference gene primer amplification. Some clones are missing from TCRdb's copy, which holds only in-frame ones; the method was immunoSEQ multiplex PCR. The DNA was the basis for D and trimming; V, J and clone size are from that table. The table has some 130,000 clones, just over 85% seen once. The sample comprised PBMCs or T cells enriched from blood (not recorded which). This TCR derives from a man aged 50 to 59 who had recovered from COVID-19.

The CDR3 sequence is CASSLSRTSGPGEQYF. DNA for the CDR3: TGTGCCAGCAGTTTATCGAGGACTAGCGGGCCGGGTGAGCAGTACTTC. The chain uses TRBV27 and TRBJ2-7; 11 bases map to TRBD2. The CDR3 totals 16 residues. V was pared by 0 bases and J by 7 bases, with 8 bases of the junction left unmatched. Germline V CDR1 and CDR2: MNHEY, SMNVEV (reference sequence).